This TCR beta chain was observed in a study of cytomegalovirus exposure and HLA in healthy donors. 13 Jbeta primers and 60 Vbeta primers were used for the PCR. TCRdb's copy holds only in-frame clones and misses some; the assay was immunoSEQ multiplex PCR. The sample carries about 190,000 clones, approximately 70% recorded once. The germline V gene has CDR1 MGHRA and CDR2 YSYEKL. The J segment lost 2 bases and the V segment lost 4 bases, leaving 13 bases of the junction unmatched. The CDR3 runs to 17 residues. General study findings and limits: HLA-A and HLA-B allele assignments for most subjects were reportedly predicted accurately using TCR beta sequences. There were reportedly fewer N-insertions in an Asian-associated ancestry cluster than the approximately 630-donor mean, in a later analysis. Sequencing artifact likely explains a cluster of highly shared sequence variants.

Comments on this clone: Its antigen is unidentified.

The sequencing sample was made of PBMCs. V is TRBV4-1 and J is TRBJ2-7, with 8 bases matching TRBD1. This sequence was found in a woman aged 25 to 45 in good health and CMV-seronegative. The CDR3 DNA sequence: TGCGCCAGCAGCCCAATCTACTCCAGACAGGGGCCCTACGAGCAGTACTTC. Translated: CASSPIYSRQGPYEQYF.